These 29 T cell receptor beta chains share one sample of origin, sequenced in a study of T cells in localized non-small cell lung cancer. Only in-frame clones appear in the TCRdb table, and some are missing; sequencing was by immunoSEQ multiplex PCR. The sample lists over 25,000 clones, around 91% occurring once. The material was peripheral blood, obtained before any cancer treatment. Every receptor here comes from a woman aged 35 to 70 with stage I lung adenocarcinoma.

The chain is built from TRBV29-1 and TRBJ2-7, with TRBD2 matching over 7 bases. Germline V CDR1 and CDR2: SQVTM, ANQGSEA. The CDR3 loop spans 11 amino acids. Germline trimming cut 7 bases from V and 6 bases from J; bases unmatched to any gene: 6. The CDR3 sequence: CSAVGGGEQYF. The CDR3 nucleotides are TGCAGCGCTGTTGGGGGGGGCGAGCAGTACTTC.

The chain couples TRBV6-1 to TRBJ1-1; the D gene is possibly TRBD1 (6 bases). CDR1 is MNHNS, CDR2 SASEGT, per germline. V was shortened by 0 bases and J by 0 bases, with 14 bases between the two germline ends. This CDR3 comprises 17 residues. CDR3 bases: TGTGCCAGCAGTGAAGCCTCGGGGGGGCGGGTGAACACTGAAGCTTTCTTT. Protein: CASSEASGGRVNTEAFF.

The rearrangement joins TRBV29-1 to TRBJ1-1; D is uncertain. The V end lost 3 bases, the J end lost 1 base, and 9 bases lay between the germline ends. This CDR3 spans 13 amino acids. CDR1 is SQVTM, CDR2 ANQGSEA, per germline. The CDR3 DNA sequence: TGCAGCGTTGACCAGATGCCGAACACTGAAGCTTTCTTT. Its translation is CSVDQMPNTEAFF.

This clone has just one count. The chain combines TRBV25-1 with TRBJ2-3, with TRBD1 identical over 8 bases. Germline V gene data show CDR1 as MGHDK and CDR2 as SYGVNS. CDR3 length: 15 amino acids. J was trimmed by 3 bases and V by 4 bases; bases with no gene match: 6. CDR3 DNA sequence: TGTGCCAGCAGTGGGCCGACAGGGGTGACAGATACGCAGTATTTT. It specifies CASSGPTGVTDTQYF.

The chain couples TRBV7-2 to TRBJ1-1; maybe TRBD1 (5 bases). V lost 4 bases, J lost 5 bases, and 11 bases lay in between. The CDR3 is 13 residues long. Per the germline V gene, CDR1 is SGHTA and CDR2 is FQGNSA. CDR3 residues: CASSSGRVTEAFF. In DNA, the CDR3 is TGTGCCAGCAGCTCAGGCAGGGTGACTGAAGCTTTCTTT.

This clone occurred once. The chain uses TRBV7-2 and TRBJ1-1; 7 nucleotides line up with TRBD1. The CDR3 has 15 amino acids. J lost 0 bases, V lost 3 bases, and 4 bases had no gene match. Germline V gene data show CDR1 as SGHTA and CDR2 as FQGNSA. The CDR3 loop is CASSLTGIMNTEAFF. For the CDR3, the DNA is TGTGCCAGCAGCTTGACAGGGATCATGAACACTGAAGCTTTCTTT.

CDR3 in DNA: TGTGCCAGCAGCGCACAGGGGAACTATGGCTACACCTTC. It yields the protein CASSAQGNYGYTF. The chain links TRBV11-3 to TRBJ1-2; 7 bases match TRBD1. The CDR3 totals 13 residues. V was pared by 5 bases and J by 2 bases, with 2 bases of the junction left unmatched. In germline, CDR1 is SGHNT, CDR2 YENEEA.

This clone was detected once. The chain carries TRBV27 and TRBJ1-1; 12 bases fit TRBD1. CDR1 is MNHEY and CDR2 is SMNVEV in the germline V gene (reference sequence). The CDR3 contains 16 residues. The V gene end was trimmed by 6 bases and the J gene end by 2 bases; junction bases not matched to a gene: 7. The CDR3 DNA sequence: TGTGCCAGCAGGCCCGGGACAGGGGGCGTTAACACTGAAGCTTTCTTT. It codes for CASRPGTGGVNTEAFF.

The CDR3 DNA sequence: TGTGCCAGCAGCTTAGACAGGCAAGAGACCCAGTACTTC. Encoded protein: CASSLDRQETQYF. The V gene is TRBV11-3, the J gene TRBJ2-5; D remains ambiguous. From germline, CDR1 is SGHNT and CDR2 YENEEA. With 0 bases removed from V and 2 bases from J, the gap between germline ends came to 4 bases. The CDR3 is 13 residues long.

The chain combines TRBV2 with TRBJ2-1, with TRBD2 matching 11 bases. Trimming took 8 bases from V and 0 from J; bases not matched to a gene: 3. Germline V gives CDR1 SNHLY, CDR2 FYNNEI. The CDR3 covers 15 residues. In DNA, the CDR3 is TGTGCCAGCGGGACTAGCGGTAGCTCCTACAATGAGCAGTTCTTC. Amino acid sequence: CASGTSGSSYNEQFF.

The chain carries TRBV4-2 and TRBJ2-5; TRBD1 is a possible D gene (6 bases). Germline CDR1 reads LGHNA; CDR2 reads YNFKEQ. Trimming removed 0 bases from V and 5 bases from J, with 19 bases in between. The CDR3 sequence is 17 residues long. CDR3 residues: CASSQDRGRGTAETQYF. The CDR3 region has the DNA TGTGCCAGCAGCCAAGATAGGGGCAGGGGAACGGCCGAGACCCAGTACTTC.

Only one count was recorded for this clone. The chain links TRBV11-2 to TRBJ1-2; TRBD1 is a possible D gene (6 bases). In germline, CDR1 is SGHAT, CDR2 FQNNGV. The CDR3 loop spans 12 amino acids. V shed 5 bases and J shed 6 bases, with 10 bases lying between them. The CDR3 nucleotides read TGTGCCAGCAGCCCACAGGGCCATGGCTACACCTTC. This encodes CASSPQGHGYTF.

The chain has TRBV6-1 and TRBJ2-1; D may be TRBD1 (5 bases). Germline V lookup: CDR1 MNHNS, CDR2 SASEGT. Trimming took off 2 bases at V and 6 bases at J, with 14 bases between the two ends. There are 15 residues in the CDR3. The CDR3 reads CASSERTSQGNEQFF. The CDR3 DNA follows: TGTGCCAGCAGTGAACGGACCTCCCAGGGCAATGAGCAGTTCTTC.

Here the CDR3 reads CATGRHNQPQHF. The CDR3 nucleotides read TGTGCCACCGGGCGGCACAATCAGCCCCAGCATTTT. The genes are TRBV15 and TRBJ1-5; no firm D call. The CDR3 runs 12 residues. CDR1 and CDR2 (germline): LNHNV, YYDKDF (reference sequence). V was shortened by 8 bases and J by 3 bases, with 8 bases between the two germline ends.

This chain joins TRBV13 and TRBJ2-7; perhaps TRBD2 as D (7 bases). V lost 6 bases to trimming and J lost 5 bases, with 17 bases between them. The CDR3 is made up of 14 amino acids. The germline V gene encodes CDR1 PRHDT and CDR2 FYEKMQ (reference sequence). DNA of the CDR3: TGTGCCAGCAGGGTGAGGGGGGGACGGAACGAGCAGTACTTC. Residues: CASRVRGGRNEQYF.

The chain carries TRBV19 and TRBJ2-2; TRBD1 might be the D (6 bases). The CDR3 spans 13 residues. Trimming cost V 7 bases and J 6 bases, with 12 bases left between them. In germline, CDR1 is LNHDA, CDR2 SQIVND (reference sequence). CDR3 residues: CASTDRSPGELFF. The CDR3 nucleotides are TGTGCCAGTACAGACAGGTCGCCCGGGGAGCTGTTTTTT.

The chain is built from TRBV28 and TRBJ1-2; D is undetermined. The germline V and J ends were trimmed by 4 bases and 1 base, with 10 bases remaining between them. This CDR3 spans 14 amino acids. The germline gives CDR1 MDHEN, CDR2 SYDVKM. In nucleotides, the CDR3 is TGTGCCAGCAGTTCGAGTCCGCTTAACTATGGCTACACCTTC. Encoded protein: CASSSSPLNYGYTF.

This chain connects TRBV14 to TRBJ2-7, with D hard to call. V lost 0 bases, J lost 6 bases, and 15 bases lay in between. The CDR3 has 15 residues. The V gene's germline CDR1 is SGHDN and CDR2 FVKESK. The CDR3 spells CASSQDSVLLSEQYF. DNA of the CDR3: TGTGCCAGCAGCCAAGATTCCGTCCTACTCTCCGAGCAGTACTTC.

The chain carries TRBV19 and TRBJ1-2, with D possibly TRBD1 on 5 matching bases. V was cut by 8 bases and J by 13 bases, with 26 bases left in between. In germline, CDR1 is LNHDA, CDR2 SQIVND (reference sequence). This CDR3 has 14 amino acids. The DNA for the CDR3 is TGTGCCAGTCACCACCGGGACCCGAGCCCGGGGTTCACCTTC. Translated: CASHHRDPSPGFTF.

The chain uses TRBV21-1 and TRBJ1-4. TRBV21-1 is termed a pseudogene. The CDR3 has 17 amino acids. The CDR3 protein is CASSKEGTETINEKLFF. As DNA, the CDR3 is TGTGCCAGCAGCAAAGAGGGGACGGAGACCATTAATGAAAAACTGTTTTTT.

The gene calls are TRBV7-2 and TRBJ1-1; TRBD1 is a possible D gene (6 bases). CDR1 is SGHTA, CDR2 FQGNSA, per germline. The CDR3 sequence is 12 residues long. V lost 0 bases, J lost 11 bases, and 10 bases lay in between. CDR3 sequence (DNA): TGTGCCAGCAGCTTAGCACAGGGTGAGGCTTTCTTT. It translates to CASSLAQGEAFF. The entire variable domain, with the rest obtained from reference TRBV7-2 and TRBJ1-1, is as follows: GAGVSQSPSNKVTEKGKDVELRCDPISGHTALYWYRQSLGQGLEFLIYFQGNSAPDKSGLPSDRFSAERTGGSVSTLTIQRTQQEDSAVYLCASSLAQGEAFFGQGTRLTVV.

The CDR3, as DNA: TGTGCCAGCAGTAGGACAGGGAGCTACGAGCAGTACTTC. Translating it yields CASSRTGSYEQYF. This sequence joins TRBV6-6 and TRBJ2-7; 8 positions agree with TRBD1. The CDR3 sequence is 13 residues long. The V segment lost 5 bases and the J segment 3 bases; nucleotides outside the gene matches: 3. The germline gives CDR1 MNHNY, CDR2 SVGAGI (reference sequence).

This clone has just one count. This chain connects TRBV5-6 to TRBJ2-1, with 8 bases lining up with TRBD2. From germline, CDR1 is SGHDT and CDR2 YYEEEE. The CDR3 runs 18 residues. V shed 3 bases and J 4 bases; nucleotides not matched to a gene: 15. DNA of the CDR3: TGTGCCAGCAGCTCGAAAAGAGGCATAGCGGGGCATTACAATGAGCAGTTCTTC. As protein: CASSSKRGIAGHYNEQFF.

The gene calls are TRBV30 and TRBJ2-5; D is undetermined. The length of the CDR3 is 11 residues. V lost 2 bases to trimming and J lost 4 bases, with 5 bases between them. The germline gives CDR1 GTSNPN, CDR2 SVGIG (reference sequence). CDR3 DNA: TGTGCCTGGAGTCTAGGAGAGACCCAGTACTTC. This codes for CAWSLGETQYF. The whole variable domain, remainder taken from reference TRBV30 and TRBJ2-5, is SQTIHQWPATLVQPVGSPLSLECTVEGTSNPNLYWYRQAAGRGLQLLFYSVGIGQISSEVPQNLSASRPQDRQFILSSKKLLLSDSGFYLCAWSLGETQYFGPGTRLLVL.

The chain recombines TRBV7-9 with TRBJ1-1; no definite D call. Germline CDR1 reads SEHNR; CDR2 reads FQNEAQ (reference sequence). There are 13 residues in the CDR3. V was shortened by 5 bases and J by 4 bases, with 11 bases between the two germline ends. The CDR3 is CASSVEMSTEAFF. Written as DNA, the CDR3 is TGTGCCAGCAGCGTAGAGATGTCCACTGAAGCTTTCTTT.

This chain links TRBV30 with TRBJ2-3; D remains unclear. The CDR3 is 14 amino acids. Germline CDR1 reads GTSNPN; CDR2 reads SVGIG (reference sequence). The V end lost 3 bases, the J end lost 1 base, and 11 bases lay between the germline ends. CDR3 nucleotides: TGTGCCTGGAGCTCACACTCGGGCACAGATACGCAGTATTTT. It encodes CAWSSHSGTDTQYF. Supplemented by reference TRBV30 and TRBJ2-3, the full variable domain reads SQTIHQWPATLVQPVGSPLSLECTVEGTSNPNLYWYRQAAGRGLQLLFYSVGIGQISSEVPQNLSASRPQDRQFILSSKKLLLSDSGFYLCAWSSHSGTDTQYFGPGTRLTVL.

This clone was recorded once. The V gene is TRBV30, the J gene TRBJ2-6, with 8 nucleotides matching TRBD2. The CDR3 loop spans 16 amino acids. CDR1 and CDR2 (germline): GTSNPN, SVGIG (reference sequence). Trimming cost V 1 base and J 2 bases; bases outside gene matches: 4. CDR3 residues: CAWSELGGAGANVLTF. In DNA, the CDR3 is TGTGCCTGGAGTGAACTCGGGGGGGCTGGGGCCAACGTCCTGACTTTC.

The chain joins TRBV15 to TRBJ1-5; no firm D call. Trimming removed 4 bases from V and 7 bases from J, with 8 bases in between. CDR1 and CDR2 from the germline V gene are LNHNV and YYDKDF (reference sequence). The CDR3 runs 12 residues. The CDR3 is CATSILGQPQHF. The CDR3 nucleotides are TGTGCCACCAGCATTTTAGGGCAGCCCCAGCATTTT.

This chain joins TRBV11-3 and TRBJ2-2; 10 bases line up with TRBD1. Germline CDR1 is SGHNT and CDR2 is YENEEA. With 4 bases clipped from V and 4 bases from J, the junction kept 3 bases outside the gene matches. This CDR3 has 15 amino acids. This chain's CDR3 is CASSSRDRGTGELFF. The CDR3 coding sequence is TGTGCCAGCAGCTCCCGGGACAGGGGCACCGGGGAGCTGTTTTTT.